The 29 T cell receptor beta chains below all came from one sample that was sequenced in a study of blood T cell repertoires in COVID-19. Here immunoSEQ multiplex PCR was the method, and the copy in TCRdb shows in-frame clones only, minus some. There are tens of thousands of clones in the sample; more than 70% occur only once, and about 26% lies in the top ten. The sequencing sample was made of peripheral blood. The receptors were sampled from a woman older than 75 with acute or convalescent COVID-19.

Here the CDR3 reads CASSLAGGGYNEQFF. The CDR3, as DNA: TGTGCCAGCAGTTTAGCGGGGGGCGGATACAATGAGCAGTTCTTC. This chain joins TRBV2 and TRBJ2-1, with TRBD2 matching 10 bases. The J segment lost 4 bases and the V segment lost 5 bases, leaving 5 bases of the junction unmatched. The CDR3 consists of 15 residues. Per germline, CDR1 SNHLY and CDR2 FYNNEI.

The rearrangement joins TRBV4-1 to TRBJ2-1, with 9 bases matching TRBD2. The germline gives CDR1 MGHRA, CDR2 YSYEKL. The junction had 13 bases not matched to a gene; V was cut back by 4 bases and J by 12 bases. The CDR3 has 15 amino acids. The CDR3 loop reads CASSPSTLAGLWQFF. The CDR3 nucleotides are TGCGCCAGCAGCCCAAGTACGCTAGCGGGGCTTTGGCAGTTCTTC.

The CDR3 is CASSGTRWGYTF. CDR3 nucleotides: TGTGCCAGCAGCGGGACTCGGTGGGGCTACACCTTC. The J gene is TRBJ1-2, the V gene TRBV12-3 or TRBV12-4; D possibly corresponds to TRBD1 (5 bases). The CDR3 has 12 amino acids. V was trimmed by 6 bases and J by 8 bases, leaving 13 bases between them.

The chain recombines TRBV19 with TRBJ2-7; TRBD2 is a possible D gene (5 bases). V was clipped by 1 base and J by 3 bases, with 7 bases between them. The CDR3 covers 13 residues. Germline CDR1 LNHDA, CDR2 SQIVND (reference sequence). CDR3 in DNA: TGTGCCAGTAGTATAGGAGAGGGCTACGAGCAGTACTTC. The encoded protein is CASSIGEGYEQYF.

This clone appeared a few times. This chain uses TRBV5-1 with TRBJ2-1; 9 nucleotides match TRBD1. This CDR3 spans 16 amino acids. Germline values: CDR1 SGHRS, CDR2 YFSETQ. The J segment lost 7 bases and the V segment lost 3 bases, leaving 11 bases of the junction unmatched. CDR3 loop: CASSSGTGRAPNEQFF. The CDR3 DNA follows: TGCGCCAGCAGCTCCGGGACAGGGCGGGCGCCGAATGAGCAGTTCTTC.

CDR3 region: CASSQEGTGLREQFF. The CDR3 region has the DNA TGCGCCAGCAGCCAAGAAGGGACAGGGCTGCGAGAGCAGTTCTTC. The genes are TRBV4-1 and TRBJ2-1, with 9 bases fitting TRBD1. The V gene's germline CDR1 is MGHRA and CDR2 YSYEKL. V shed 0 bases, J shed 10 bases, and the junction held 7 bases outside the gene matches. This CDR3 comprises 15 residues.

This sequence joins TRBV30 and TRBJ2-7; D is unresolved. V was shortened by 1 base and J by 5 bases, with 9 bases between the two germline ends. Germline V gene lookup returns CDR1 GTSNPN and CDR2 SVGIG (reference sequence). This CDR3 spans 12 amino acids. The CDR3 nucleotides read TGTGCCTGGAGTGAAGGAGTGAACGAGCAGTACTTC. Its protein is CAWSEGVNEQYF. The entire variable domain, with the rest obtained from reference TRBV30 and TRBJ2-7, is as follows: SQTIHQWPATLVQPVGSPLSLECTVEGTSNPNLYWYRQAAGRGLQLLFYSVGIGQISSEVPQNLSASRPQDRQFILSSKKLLLSDSGFYLCAWSEGVNEQYFGPGTRLTVT.

V usage is TRBV6-6 and J usage is TRBJ2-3, with 9 bases fitting TRBD1. CDR3 length equals 16 residues. Looked up from germline, CDR1 is MNHNY and CDR2 is SVGAGI (reference sequence). V lost 6 bases to trimming and J lost 5 bases; unmatched junction nucleotides: 12. The CDR3 region is CASSHLPTGGKDTQYF. DNA of the CDR3: TGTGCCAGCAGCCACCTCCCGACAGGGGGAAAAGATACGCAGTATTTT.

The J gene is TRBJ2-2, the V gene TRBV9; 10 positions agree with TRBD2. Per germline, CDR1 SGDLS and CDR2 YYNGEE. The V gene end was trimmed by 6 bases and the J gene end by 2 bases; junction bases not matched to a gene: 7. The CDR3 has 16 amino acids. The CDR3 loop reads CASTLGLAENTGELFF. The CDR3 DNA follows: TGTGCCAGCACCCTTGGACTAGCGGAAAACACCGGGGAGCTGTTTTTT.

The J gene is TRBJ2-1, the V gene TRBV5-1, with TRBD2 as a possible D gene (6 bases). From germline, CDR1 is SGHRS and CDR2 YFSETQ. The CDR3 has 16 residues. Trimming removed 0 bases from V and 2 bases from J, with 12 bases in between. Written as DNA, the CDR3 is TGCGCCAGCAGCTTGGTTGGCGGGACTCCCTACAATGAGCAGTTCTTC. It encodes CASSLVGGTPYNEQFF.

The chain is built from TRBV11-1 and TRBJ1-2; D is ambiguous. Germline assignment: CDR1 SGHAT and CDR2 FQDESV (reference sequence). V was shortened by 2 bases and J by 4 bases, with 11 bases between the two germline ends. The CDR3 is 14 amino acids. CDR3 coding DNA: TGTGCCAGCAGCTTAAGTCCCAGAGGCTATGGCTACACCTTC. Translating it yields CASSLSPRGYGYTF.

The chain uses TRBV3-1 (or the pseudogene TRBV3-2) and TRBJ2-2; possibly TRBD1 for D (6 bases). The CDR3 spans 14 residues. The V gene's germline CDR1 is LGHDT and CDR2 YNNKEL (reference sequence). The V end was cut by 3 bases, the J end by 5 bases, with 10 bases between. The CDR3, as DNA: TGTGCCAGCAGCCAGGCTAGGGGGACCGGGGAGCTGTTTTTT. As protein: CASSQARGTGELFF.

The chain employs TRBV18 and TRBJ2-1; TRBD1 matches 8 bases. The V and J ends lost 2 bases and 4 bases, in that order; junction bases with no gene match: 4. Germline V gene data show CDR1 as KGHSH and CDR2 as LQKENI. There are 15 residues in the CDR3. The CDR3 region has the DNA TGTGCCAGCTCACCAAAAGACAGGGGATACAATGAGCAGTTCTTC. This encodes CASSPKDRGYNEQFF.

The V call is TRBV11-2, the J call TRBJ1-2, with D perhaps TRBD1 (5 bases). V lost 5 bases to trimming and J lost 1 base, with 14 bases between them. This CDR3 is built from 15 residues. Germline CDR1 and CDR2: SGHAT and FQNNGV. The CDR3 here is CASSPVGGGNYGYTF. CDR3 nucleotides: TGTGCCAGCAGCCCCGTGGGGGGAGGTAACTATGGCTACACCTTC.

This clone was detected only a few times. V is TRBV19 and J is TRBJ1-1; D unclear. V was pared by 7 bases and J by 1 base, with 10 bases between. The CDR3 consists of 13 residues. Germline CDR1 LNHDA, CDR2 SQIVND (reference sequence). This CDR3 reads CASNNRPNTEAFF. CDR3 in DNA: TGTGCCAGTAATAACAGACCGAACACTGAAGCTTTCTTT.

This chain connects TRBV11-3 to TRBJ2-6; D perhaps matches TRBD1 (5 bases). The CDR3 is 16 residues long. V was trimmed by 4 bases and J by 0 bases, leaving 10 bases between them. The germline V gene has CDR1 SGHNT and CDR2 YENEEA. The CDR3 sequence: CASSYTGVSGANVLTF. CDR3 nucleotide sequence: TGTGCCAGCAGCTATACAGGAGTCTCTGGGGCCAACGTCCTGACTTTC.

The chain recombines TRBV5-5 with TRBJ2-6, with D possibly being TRBD2 (5 bases). Per germline, CDR1 SGHKS and CDR2 YYEKEE (reference sequence). V was shortened by 3 bases and J by 4 bases, with 11 bases between the two germline ends. CDR3 length equals 15 residues. The CDR3 DNA reads TGTGCCAGCAGCTCCAGCGGCCTCGGGGCCAACGTCCTGACTTTC. It is translated as CASSSSGLGANVLTF. Filled out from reference TRBV5-5 and TRBJ2-6, the complete variable domain reads DAGVTQSPTHLIKTRGQQVTLRCSPISGHKSVSWYQQVLGQGPQFIFQYYEKEERGRGNFPDRFSARQFPNYSSELNVNALLLGDSALYLCASSSSGLGANVLTFGAGSRLTVL.

The chain is built from TRBV25-1 and TRBJ2-1; TRBD2 matches at 7 bases. With 0 bases clipped from V and 8 bases from J, the junction kept 10 bases outside the gene matches. CDR3 length: 16 residues. In germline, CDR1 is MGHDK, CDR2 SYGVNS. CDR3 coding DNA: TGTGCCAGCAGTGAATATGGCGGGAGAAGGCTCGATGAGCAGTTCTTC. It codes for CASSEYGGRRLDEQFF.

J is TRBJ2-1 and V is TRBV7-9, with 14 nucleotides matching TRBD2. Unmatched junction bases numbered 5, after V lost 4 bases and J lost 6 bases. This CDR3 is built from 16 residues. Germline assignment: CDR1 SEHNR and CDR2 FQNEAQ (reference sequence). Here the CDR3 reads CASSWTSGGYSNEQFF. DNA for the CDR3: TGTGCCAGCAGCTGGACTAGCGGGGGGTACTCCAATGAGCAGTTCTTC.

In this sample, this clone turned up once. The junction departs from the called germline gene at one end, perhaps through a read error. The J gene is TRBJ2-5, the V gene TRBV2; 10 nucleotides match TRBD2. Per germline, CDR1 SNHLY and CDR2 FYNNEI. There are 14 residues in the CDR3. In DNA, the CDR3 is TGTGCCAGCAGGGAAGCGGGGGGGAGAGAGACCCAGTACTTC. This translates into CASREAGGRETQYF.

The chain recombines TRBV7-9 with TRBJ2-6, with D perhaps matching TRBD1 (6 bases). Germline CDR1 SEHNR, CDR2 FQNEAQ (reference sequence). The CDR3 loop spans 16 amino acids. V shed 5 bases and J shed 2 bases, with 13 bases lying between them. The CDR3 region is CASSQDTGTGANVLTF. In nucleotides, the CDR3 is TGTGCCAGCAGCCAAGACACAGGGACTGGGGCCAACGTCCTGACTTTC.

The rearrangement links TRBV6-5 to TRBJ1-5, with D unresolved. The CDR3 runs to 13 residues. Germline values: CDR1 MNHEY, CDR2 SVGAGI. With 7 bases removed from V and 3 bases from J, the gap between germline ends came to 10 bases. Here the CDR3 DNA reads TGTGCCAGCATGGAGTTTGCCAATCAGCCCCAGCATTTT. It translates to CASMEFANQPQHF.

The V gene is TRBV7-9, the J gene TRBJ1-6; D gene uncertain. The length of the CDR3 is 15 residues. V dropped 7 bases and J dropped 9 bases, with 19 bases sitting between them. Germline CDR1 SEHNR, CDR2 FQNEAQ (reference sequence). The CDR3 DNA follows: TGTGCCAGCATCGGTGAGGGCTCTTGGGGTTCACCCCTCCACTTT. Translating it yields CASIGEGSWGSPLHF.

This clone has just one count. The V gene is TRBV6-4, the J gene TRBJ2-1, with TRBD1 matching 7 bases. The CDR3 has 15 residues. With 0 bases clipped from V and 11 bases from J, the junction kept 10 bases outside the gene matches. Germline values: CDR1 MRHNA, CDR2 SNTAGT. CDR3 residues: CASSDSVIGTAKQFF. The CDR3 coding sequence is TGTGCCAGCAGTGACTCGGTAATAGGGACAGCCAAGCAGTTCTTC.

The V gene is TRBV13, the J gene TRBJ1-6, with 9 bases aligning to TRBD1. With V trimmed by 4 bases and J by 5 bases, 3 bases remained unmatched. This CDR3 region has 15 residues. The germline CDR1 and CDR2 sequences are PRHDT and FYEKMQ (reference sequence). This chain's CDR3 is CASSSGTGHNSPLHF. The DNA of the CDR3 is TGTGCCAGCAGCTCCGGGACAGGGCATAATTCACCCCTCCACTTT.

The chain recombines TRBV7-3 with TRBJ2-2, with D hard to call. Trimming cost V 1 base and J 0 bases, with 9 bases left between them. CDR3 size: 16 residues. Germline V gene lookup returns CDR1 SGHTA and CDR2 FQGTGA. The CDR3 sequence: CASSLRFSTNTGELFF. CDR3 nucleotides: TGTGCCAGCAGCTTAAGGTTTTCTACGAACACCGGGGAGCTGTTTTTT.

The V and J genes are TRBV2 and TRBJ1-5; maybe TRBD1 (6 bases). From germline, CDR1 is SNHLY and CDR2 FYNNEI. The CDR3 spans 14 residues. Deletions cut 7 bases from V and 6 bases from J, with 16 bases between. CDR3 DNA sequence: TGTGCCAGCAATCCTGGACAGAGAGGTCAGCCCCAGCATTTT. It codes for CASNPGQRGQPQHF.

This chain connects TRBV28 to TRBJ2-5; 9 bases map to TRBD2. The trim removed 8 bases at V and 4 bases at J, leaving 8 bases unmatched. The CDR3 runs to 14 residues. Germline CDR1 reads MDHEN; CDR2 reads SYDVKM. The CDR3: CASCWRGGRETQYF. The CDR3 nucleotides are TGTGCCAGCTGTTGGCGGGGGGGCCGAGAGACCCAGTACTTC.

The rearrangement uses TRBV5-1 and TRBJ2-5, with D perhaps TRBD2 (6 bases). The CDR3 loop spans 13 amino acids. The germline V gene encodes CDR1 SGHRS and CDR2 YFSETQ. V dropped 6 bases and J dropped 5 bases, with 14 bases sitting between them. CDR3 in DNA: TGCGCCAGCACTACTAGCACCTGGGAGACCCAGTACTTC. Translated, it gives CASTTSTWETQYF.